This T cell receptor (beta chain) derives from a study of blood T cell repertoires in COVID-19. Study-wide context: COVID-19 samples, acute and convalescent, were from the United States, Italy and Spain. The cDNA or gDNA used as material had been derived from T cells, B-cell-depleted T cells, or PBMCs.

Germline CDR1 and CDR2: SGHTA and FQGTGA. CDR3 size: 14 residues. Trimming took off 2 bases at V and 4 bases at J, with 11 bases between the two ends. As processed by the authors: Reference gene primer amplification yielded estimated nucleated cell counts. Repertoires were generated with immunoSEQ multiplex PCR, while TCRdb's copy carries only in-frame clones and drops some. The V and J calls and clone size were taken over from that table, and D and trimming were inferred from the DNA. This table holds around 240,000 clones, 65% to 90% found once. The receptor was derived from a woman in her forties or fifties with acute or convalescent COVID-19. Source material: peripheral blood. This sequence joins TRBV7-3 and TRBJ1-1; no reliable D call. This CDR3 reads CASSLSFGSTEAFF. The DNA for the CDR3 is TGTGCCAGCAGCTTATCTTTCGGTTCCACTGAAGCTTTCTTT.